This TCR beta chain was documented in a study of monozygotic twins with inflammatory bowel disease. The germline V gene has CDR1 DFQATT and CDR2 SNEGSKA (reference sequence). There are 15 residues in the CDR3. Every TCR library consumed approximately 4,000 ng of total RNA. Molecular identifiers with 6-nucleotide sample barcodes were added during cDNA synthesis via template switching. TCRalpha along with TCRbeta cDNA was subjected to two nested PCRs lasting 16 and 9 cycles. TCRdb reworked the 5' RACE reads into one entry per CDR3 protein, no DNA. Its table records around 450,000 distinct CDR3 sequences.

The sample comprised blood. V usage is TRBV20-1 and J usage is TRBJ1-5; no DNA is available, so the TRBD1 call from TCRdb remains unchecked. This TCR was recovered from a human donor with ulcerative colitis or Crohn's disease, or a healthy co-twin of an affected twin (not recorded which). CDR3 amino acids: CSAREGRAINQPQHF.